This record covers a single TCR beta chain. Its antigen is unknown. Time point of the sample: baseline pretreatment blood. As to treatment: 15 Gy SBRT to primary tumor, nephrectomy 4 weeks later. This sample is drawn from a study of radiation and T cells in renal cell carcinoma. Study summary: Nephrectomy followed 15 Gy stereotactic body radiation by 4 weeks. Findings and caveats of the study: Without pretreatment biopsies, baseline tumor clonotype presence was undetermined. From baseline, blood top tumor clonotypes peaked at 2 weeks post-radiation.

Only in-frame clones appear in the TCRdb table, and some are missing; sequencing was by immunoSEQ multiplex PCR. In the table there are approximately 100,000 clones, 70% to 90% of which are singletons. Trimming took 2 bases from V and 0 from J, leaving 8 bases between them. This CDR3 comprises 14 residues. CDR1 is SGHRS, CDR2 YFSETQ, per germline. The specimen was blood, collected from a patient whose treatment included radiotherapy and nephrectomy. The clonotype comes from a man aged 45 to 65 with renal cell carcinoma. The V call is TRBV5-1, the J call TRBJ2-5; D might be TRBD2 (5 bases). CDR3 in DNA: TGCGCCAGCAGCTTCTCGGGATACCAAGAGACCCAGTACTTC. It codes for CASSFSGYQETQYF.